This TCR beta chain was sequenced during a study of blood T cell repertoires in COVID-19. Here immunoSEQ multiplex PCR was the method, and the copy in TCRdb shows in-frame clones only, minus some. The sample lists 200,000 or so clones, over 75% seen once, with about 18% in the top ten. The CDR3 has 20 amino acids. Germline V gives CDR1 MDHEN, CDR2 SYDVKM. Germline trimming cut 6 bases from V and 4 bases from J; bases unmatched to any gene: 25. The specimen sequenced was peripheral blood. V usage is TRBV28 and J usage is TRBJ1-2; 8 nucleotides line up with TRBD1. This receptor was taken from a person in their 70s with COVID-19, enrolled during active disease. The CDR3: CASRNHWNSDQAGGSYGYTF. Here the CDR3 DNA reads TGTGCCAGCAGAAATCATTGGAATTCAGATCAGGCAGGGGGCAGCTATGGCTACACCTTC.